Listed below are T cell receptor beta chains from one sample, sequenced in a study of T cell changes during pregnancy in multiple sclerosis. Repertoires were generated with immunoSEQ multiplex PCR, while TCRdb's copy carries only in-frame clones and drops some. The repertoire has about 30,000 clones, about 92% of them found once; the top ten carry 0.43%. The source material was CD4+ T cells from peripheral blood mononuclear cells, sampled after pregnancy. The source is a female donor with multiple sclerosis, enrolled in a pregnancy study. CDR3s include the opening cysteine and the closing phenylalanine or tryptophan. Each record gives: J gene, V gene, CDR3 protein.

j_gene: TRBJ2-7
v_gene: TRBV12-5
CDR3aa: CASGKTGTTYYEQYF

j_gene: TRBJ1-2
v_gene: TRBV9
CDR3aa: CASSARDRDLYGYTF

j_gene: TRBJ2-7
v_gene: TRBV7-6
CDR3aa: CASGREFGEQYF

j_gene: TRBJ2-1
v_gene: TRBV18
CDR3aa: CASSPGQSSYNEQFF

j_gene: TRBJ2-1
v_gene: TRBV7-8
CDR3aa: CASSLGSSGAYNEQFF

j_gene: TRBJ2-3
v_gene: TRBV5-1
CDR3aa: CASSLTRLLSTDTQYF

j_gene: TRBJ2-4
v_gene: TRBV27
CDR3aa: CASSLSTGAEGRHF

j_gene: TRBJ2-1
v_gene: TRBV7-3
CDR3aa: CASSYHSTGTGDEQFF

j_gene: TRBJ1-2
v_gene: TRBV7-9
CDR3aa: CASSLGVAGHYGYTF

j_gene: TRBJ1-1
v_gene: TRBV30
CDR3aa: CAWKLEGEAFF

j_gene: TRBJ1-3
v_gene: TRBV18
CDR3aa: CASSPGPGSGNTIYF

j_gene: TRBJ1-1
v_gene: TRBV21-1
CDR3aa: CASSKPLTPDTEAFF

j_gene: TRBJ1-5
v_gene: TRBV28
CDR3aa: CASSAGHSNQPQHF

j_gene: TRBJ1-2
v_gene: TRBV2
CDR3aa: CASSRQGRGYTF

j_gene: TRBJ1-4
v_gene: TRBV18
CDR3aa: CASSLNTGLNEKLFF

j_gene: TRBJ1-5
v_gene: TRBV30
CDR3aa: CAWSVPAGIGNQPQHF

j_gene: TRBJ2-7
v_gene: TRBV6-1
CDR3aa: CASSNTGNEQYF

j_gene: TRBJ1-4
v_gene: TRBV5-1
CDR3aa: CASSLAGGAEPNEKLFF

j_gene: TRBJ1-5
v_gene: TRBV7-2
CDR3aa: CASSQNQPQHF

j_gene: TRBJ1-1
v_gene: TRBV11-2
CDR3aa: CASSPSGNTEAFF

j_gene: TRBJ2-2
v_gene: TRBV7-9
CDR3aa: CASSLAGGGTGELFF

j_gene: TRBJ1-1
v_gene: TRBV10-3
CDR3aa: CAIAGGGRSEAFF

j_gene: TRBJ2-2
v_gene: TRBV5-4
CDR3aa: CASSFGPQSANTGELFF

j_gene: TRBJ2-4
v_gene: TRBV5-6
CDR3aa: CASSPLAGFQNIQYF

j_gene: TRBJ2-4
v_gene: TRBV13
CDR3aa: CASSLFGSRAKNIQYF

j_gene: TRBJ2-7
v_gene: TRBV7-2
CDR3aa: CASSLDAGGFYEQYF

j_gene: TRBJ1-4
v_gene: TRBV30
CDR3aa: CAWSARTGGREKLFF

j_gene: TRBJ1-1
v_gene: TRBV6-6
CDR3aa: CASSEHRGNTEAFF

j_gene: TRBJ1-5
v_gene: TRBV11-2
CDR3aa: CASSLGANQPQHF

j_gene: TRBJ2-5
v_gene: TRBV5-1
CDR3aa: CASSLARTEEETQYF

j_gene: TRBJ2-1
v_gene: TRBV10-1
CDR3aa: CASSENLDGGNEQFF

j_gene: TRBJ1-2
v_gene: TRBV28
CDR3aa: CASSIGTGGFVYGYTF

j_gene: TRBJ1-4
v_gene: TRBV18
CDR3aa: CASSQESGQGIINEKLFF

j_gene: TRBJ1-4
v_gene: TRBV5-1
CDR3aa: CASSQTGELVEKLFF

j_gene: TRBJ1-5
v_gene: TRBV30
CDR3aa: CAWSEGQGAGQPQHF